Sequencing of this T cell receptor (beta chain) was carried out in a study of T cell changes during pregnancy in multiple sclerosis. The CDR3 has 15 amino acids. Germline loops: CDR1 LNHNV, CDR2 YYDKDF (reference sequence). The junction had 6 bases not matched to a gene; V was cut back by 0 bases and J by 8 bases. TCRdb keeps only in-frame clones here, not all; method: immunoSEQ multiplex PCR. In the table there are tens of thousands of clones, 91% of which are singletons. The rearrangement uses TRBV15 and TRBJ1-5, with TRBD1 identical over 8 bases. This sequence originates from a female donor with multiple sclerosis, enrolled in a pregnancy study. This specimen was CD8+ T cells from peripheral blood mononuclear cells, taken before pregnancy. In DNA form, the CDR3 reads TGTGCCACCAGCAGAGACCGACAGGGGACGAAGCCCCAGCATTTT. Its translation: CATSRDRQGTKPQHF.